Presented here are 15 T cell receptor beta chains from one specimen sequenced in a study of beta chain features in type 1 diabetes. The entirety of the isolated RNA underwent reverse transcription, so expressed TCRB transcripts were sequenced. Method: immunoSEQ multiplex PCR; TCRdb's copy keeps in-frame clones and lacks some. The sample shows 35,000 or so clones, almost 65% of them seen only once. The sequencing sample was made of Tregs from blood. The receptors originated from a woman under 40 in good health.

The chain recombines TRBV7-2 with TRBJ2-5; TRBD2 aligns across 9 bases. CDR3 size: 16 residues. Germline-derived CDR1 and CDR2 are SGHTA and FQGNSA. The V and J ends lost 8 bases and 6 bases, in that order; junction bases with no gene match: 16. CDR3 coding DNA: TGTGCCAGCTCCTCCCCTAGCGGGACTAGCTTACAGACCCAGTACTTC. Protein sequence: CASSSPSGTSLQTQYF. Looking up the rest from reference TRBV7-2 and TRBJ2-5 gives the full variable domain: GAGVSQSPSNKVTEKGKDVELRCDPISGHTALYWYRQSLGQGLEFLIYFQGNSAPDKSGLPSDRFSAERTGGSVSTLTIQRTQQEDSAVYLCASSSPSGTSLQTQYFGPGTRLLVL.

CDR3 DNA sequence: TGTGCCAGCAGGGAGGGACAGGGGCTGGCTTTCTTT. Its protein is CASREGQGLAFF. The rearrangement joins TRBV5-4 to TRBJ1-1, with TRBD1 matching 10 bases. CDR1 and CDR2 from the germline V gene are SGHNT and YYREEE (reference sequence). This CDR3 contains 12 residues. Trimming removed 5 bases from V and 11 bases from J; junction bases left unmatched: 6.

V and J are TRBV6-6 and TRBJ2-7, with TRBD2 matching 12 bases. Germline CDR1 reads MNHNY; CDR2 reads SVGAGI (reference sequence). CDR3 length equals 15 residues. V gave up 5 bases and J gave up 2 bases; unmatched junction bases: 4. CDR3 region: CASSTGLAGTYEQYF. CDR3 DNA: TGTGCCAGCAGTACAGGACTAGCGGGGACCTACGAGCAGTACTTC.

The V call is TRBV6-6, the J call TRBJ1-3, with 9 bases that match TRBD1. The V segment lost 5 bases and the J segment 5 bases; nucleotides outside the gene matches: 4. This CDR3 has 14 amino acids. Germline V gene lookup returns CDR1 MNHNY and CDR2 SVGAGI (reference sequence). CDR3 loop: CASSRTGERNTIYF. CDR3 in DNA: TGTGCCAGCAGTCGGACAGGGGAACGAAACACCATATATTTT.

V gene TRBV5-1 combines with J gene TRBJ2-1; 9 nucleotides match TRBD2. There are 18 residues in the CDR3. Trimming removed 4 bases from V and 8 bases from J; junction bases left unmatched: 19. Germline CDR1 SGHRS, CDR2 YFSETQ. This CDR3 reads CASSRLAARAGGIHEQFF. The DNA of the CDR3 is TGCGCCAGCAGCCGGCTCGCCGCTAGAGCGGGAGGTATCCATGAGCAGTTCTTC. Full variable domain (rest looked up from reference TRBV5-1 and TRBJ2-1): KAGVTQTPRYLIKTRGQQVTLSCSPISGHRSVSWYQQTPGQGLQFLFEYFSETQRNKGNFPGRFSGRQFSNSRSEMNVSTLELGDSALYLCASSRLAARAGGIHEQFFGPGTRLTVL.

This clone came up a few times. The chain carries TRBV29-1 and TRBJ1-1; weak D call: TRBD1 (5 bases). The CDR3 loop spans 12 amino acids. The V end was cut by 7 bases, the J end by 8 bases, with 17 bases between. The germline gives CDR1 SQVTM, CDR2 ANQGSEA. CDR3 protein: CSETGDKLEAFF. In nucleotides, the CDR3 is TGCAGCGAAACAGGAGATAAGCTGGAAGCTTTCTTT.

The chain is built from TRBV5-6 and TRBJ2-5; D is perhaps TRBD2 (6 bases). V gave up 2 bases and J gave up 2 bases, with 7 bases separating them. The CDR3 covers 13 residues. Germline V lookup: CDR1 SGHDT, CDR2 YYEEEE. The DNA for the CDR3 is TGTGCCAGCAGCTTAGGGAGGCAAGAGACCCAGTACTTC. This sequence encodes CASSLGRQETQYF.

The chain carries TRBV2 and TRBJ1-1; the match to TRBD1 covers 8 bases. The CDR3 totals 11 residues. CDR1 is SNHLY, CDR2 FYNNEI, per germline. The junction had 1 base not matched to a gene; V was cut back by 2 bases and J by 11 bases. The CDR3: CASSEQGAAFF. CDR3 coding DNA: TGTGCCAGCAGTGAACAGGGGGCCGCTTTCTTT. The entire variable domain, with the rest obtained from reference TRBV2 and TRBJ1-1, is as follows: EPEVTQTPSHQVTQMGQEVILRCVPISNHLYFYWYRQILGQKVEFLVSFYNNEISEKSEIFDDQFSVERPDGSNFTLKIRSTKLEDSAMYFCASSEQGAAFFGQGTRLTVV.

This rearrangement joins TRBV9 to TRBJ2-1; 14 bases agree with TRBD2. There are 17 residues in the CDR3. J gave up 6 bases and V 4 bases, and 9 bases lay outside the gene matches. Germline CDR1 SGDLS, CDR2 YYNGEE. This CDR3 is CASSRSGTSGGLNEQFF. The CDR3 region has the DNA TGTGCCAGCAGCCGCTCCGGGACTAGCGGGGGTCTCAATGAGCAGTTCTTC.

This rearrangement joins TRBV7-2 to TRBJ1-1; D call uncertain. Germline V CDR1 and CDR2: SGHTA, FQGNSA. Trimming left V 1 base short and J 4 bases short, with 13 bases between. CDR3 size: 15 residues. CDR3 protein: CASSLVAGSVTEAFF. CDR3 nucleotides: TGTGCCAGCAGCTTAGTCGCGGGTTCAGTCACTGAAGCTTTCTTT.

CDR3 sequence: CASSPTGVANTGELFF. The CDR3 DNA sequence: TGTGCCAGCAGTCCGACAGGAGTAGCGAACACCGGGGAGCTGTTTTTT. V is TRBV6-6 and J is TRBJ2-2, with TRBD1 as a possible D gene (6 bases). The V gene lost 5 bases and the J gene lost 0 bases, with 13 bases spanning the gap. CDR3 size: 16 residues. In germline, CDR1 is MNHNY, CDR2 SVGAGI (reference sequence).

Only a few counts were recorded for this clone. As DNA, the CDR3 is TGTGCCAGCAGCTTAGGGTCAAGCGGGGGGAATGAGCAGTTCTTC. It translates to CASSLGSSGGNEQFF. This rearrangement joins TRBV7-2 to TRBJ2-1, with 9 bases aligning to TRBD2. The CDR3 consists of 15 residues. CDR1 SGHTA and CDR2 FQGNSA come from the germline V gene. J lost 7 bases, V lost 1 base, and 5 bases had no gene match.

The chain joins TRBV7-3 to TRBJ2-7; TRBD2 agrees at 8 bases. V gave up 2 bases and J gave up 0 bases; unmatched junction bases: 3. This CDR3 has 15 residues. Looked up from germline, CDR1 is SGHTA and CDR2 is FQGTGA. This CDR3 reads CASSLGSGSSYEQYF. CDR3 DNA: TGTGCCAGCAGCTTAGGGAGCGGGAGCTCCTACGAGCAGTACTTC.

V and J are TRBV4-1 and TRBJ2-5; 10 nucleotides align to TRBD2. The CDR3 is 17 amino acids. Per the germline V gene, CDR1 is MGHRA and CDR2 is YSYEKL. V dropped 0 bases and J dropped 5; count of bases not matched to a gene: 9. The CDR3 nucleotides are TGCGCCAGCAGCCAAGATCCCCTAGCGGGAGTACTCGAGACCCAGTACTTC. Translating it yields CASSQDPLAGVLETQYF.

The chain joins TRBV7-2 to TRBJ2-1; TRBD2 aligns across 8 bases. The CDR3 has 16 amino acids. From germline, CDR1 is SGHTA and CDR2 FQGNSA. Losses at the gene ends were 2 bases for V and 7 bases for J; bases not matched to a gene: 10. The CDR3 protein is CASSLFGLAAKNEQFF. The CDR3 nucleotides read TGTGCCAGCAGCTTATTTGGACTAGCTGCTAAGAATGAGCAGTTCTTC.